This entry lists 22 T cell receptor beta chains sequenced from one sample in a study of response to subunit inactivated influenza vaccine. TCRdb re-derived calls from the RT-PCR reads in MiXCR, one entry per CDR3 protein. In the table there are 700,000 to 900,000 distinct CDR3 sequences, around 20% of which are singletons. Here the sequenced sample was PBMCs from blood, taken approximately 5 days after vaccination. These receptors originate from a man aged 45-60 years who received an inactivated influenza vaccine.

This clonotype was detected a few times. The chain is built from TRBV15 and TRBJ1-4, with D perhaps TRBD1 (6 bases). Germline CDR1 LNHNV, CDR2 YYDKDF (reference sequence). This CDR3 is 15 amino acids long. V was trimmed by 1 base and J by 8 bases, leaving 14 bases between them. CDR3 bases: TGTGCCACCAGCAGAGCAAGGACAGCCGGCGAAAAACTGTTTTTT. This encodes CATSRARTAGEKLFF.

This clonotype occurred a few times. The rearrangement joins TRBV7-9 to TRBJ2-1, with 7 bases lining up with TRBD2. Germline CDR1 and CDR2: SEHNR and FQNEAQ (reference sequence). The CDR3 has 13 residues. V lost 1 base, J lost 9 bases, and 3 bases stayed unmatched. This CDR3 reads CASSLGLAVEQFF. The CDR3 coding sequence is TGTGCCAGCAGCTTAGGGCTAGCGGTTGAGCAGTTCTTC.

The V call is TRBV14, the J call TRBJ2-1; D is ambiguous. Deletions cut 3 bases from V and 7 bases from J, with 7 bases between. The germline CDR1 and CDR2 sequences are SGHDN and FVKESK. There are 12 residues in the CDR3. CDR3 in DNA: TGTGCCAGCAGCCAGTTTTGGAATGAGCAGTTCTTC. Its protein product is CASSQFWNEQFF.

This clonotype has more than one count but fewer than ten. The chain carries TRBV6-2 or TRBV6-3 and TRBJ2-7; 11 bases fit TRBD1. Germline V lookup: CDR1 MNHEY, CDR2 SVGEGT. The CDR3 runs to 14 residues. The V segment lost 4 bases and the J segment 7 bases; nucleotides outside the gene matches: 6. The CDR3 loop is CASSFEDRGREQYF. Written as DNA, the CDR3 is TGTGCCAGCAGTTTCGAGGACAGGGGGCGAGAGCAGTACTTC.

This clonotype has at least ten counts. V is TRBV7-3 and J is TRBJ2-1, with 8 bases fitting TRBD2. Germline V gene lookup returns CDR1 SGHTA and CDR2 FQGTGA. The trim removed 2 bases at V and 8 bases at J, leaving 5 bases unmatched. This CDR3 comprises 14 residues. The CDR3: CASSLAGGSDEQFF. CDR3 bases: TGTGCCAGCAGCTTAGCGGGAGGAAGCGATGAGCAGTTCTTC.

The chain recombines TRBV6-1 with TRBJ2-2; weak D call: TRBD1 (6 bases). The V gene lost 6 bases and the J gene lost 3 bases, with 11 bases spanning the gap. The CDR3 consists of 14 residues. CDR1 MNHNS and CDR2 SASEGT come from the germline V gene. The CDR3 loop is CASSGQLYTGELFF. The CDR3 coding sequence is TGTGCCAGCAGCGGACAGTTGTACACCGGGGAGCTGTTTTTT.

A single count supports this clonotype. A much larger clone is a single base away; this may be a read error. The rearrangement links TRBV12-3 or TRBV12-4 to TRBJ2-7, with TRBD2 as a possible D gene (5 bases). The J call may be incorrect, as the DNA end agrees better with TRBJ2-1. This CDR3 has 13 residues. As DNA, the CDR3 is TGTGCCAGCAGTTTCAAGCTAGCTGGCGAGCAGTTCTTC. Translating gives CASSFKLAGEQFF.

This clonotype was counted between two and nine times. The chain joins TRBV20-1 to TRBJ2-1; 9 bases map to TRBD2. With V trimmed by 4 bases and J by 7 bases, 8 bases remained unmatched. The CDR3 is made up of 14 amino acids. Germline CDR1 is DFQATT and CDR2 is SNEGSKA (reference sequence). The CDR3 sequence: CSAIGGRAANEQFF. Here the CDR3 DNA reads TGCAGTGCTATAGGCGGGAGGGCCGCAAATGAGCAGTTCTTC.

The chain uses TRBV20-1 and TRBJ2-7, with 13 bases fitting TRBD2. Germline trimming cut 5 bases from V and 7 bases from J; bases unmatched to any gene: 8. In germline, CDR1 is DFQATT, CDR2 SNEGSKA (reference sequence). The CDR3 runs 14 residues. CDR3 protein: CSAPRLAGGWEQYF. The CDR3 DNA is TGCAGTGCTCCCCGACTAGCGGGAGGATGGGAGCAGTACTTC.

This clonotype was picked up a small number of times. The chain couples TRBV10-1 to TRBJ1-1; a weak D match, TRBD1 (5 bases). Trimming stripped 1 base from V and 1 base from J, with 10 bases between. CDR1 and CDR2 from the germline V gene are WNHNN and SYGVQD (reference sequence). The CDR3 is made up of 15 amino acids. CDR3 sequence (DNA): TGCGCCAGCAGTGAGTACAGGCAGACGAACACTGAAGCTTTCTTT. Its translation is CASSEYRQTNTEAFF.

CDR3 coding DNA: TGTGCCAGCAGTTACTCGACAGCGGGGCTGAATGAGCAGTTCTTC. Translation: CASSYSTAGLNEQFF. The gene calls are TRBV6-5 and TRBJ2-1; TRBD2 agrees at 7 bases. V gave up 0 bases and J gave up 7 bases; unmatched junction bases: 6. This CDR3 is 15 amino acids long. The germline gives CDR1 MNHEY, CDR2 SVGAGI.

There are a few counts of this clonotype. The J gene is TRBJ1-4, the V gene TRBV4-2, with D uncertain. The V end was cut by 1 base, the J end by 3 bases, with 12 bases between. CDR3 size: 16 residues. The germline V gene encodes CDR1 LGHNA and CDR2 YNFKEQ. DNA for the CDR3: TGTGCCAGCAGCCAAGGACGTTTGGCGGCTAATGAAAAACTGTTTTTT. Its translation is CASSQGRLAANEKLFF.

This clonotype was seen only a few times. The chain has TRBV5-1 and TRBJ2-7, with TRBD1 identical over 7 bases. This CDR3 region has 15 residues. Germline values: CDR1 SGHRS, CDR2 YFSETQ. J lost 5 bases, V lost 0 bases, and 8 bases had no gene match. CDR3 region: CASSLDATGINEQYF. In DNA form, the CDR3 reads TGCGCCAGCAGCTTGGACGCGACAGGGATTAACGAGCAGTACTTC. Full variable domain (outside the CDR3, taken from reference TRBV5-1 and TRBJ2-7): KAGVTQTPRYLIKTRGQQVTLSCSPISGHRSVSWYQQTPGQGLQFLFEYFSETQRNKGNFPGRFSGRQFSNSRSEMNVSTLELGDSALYLCASSLDATGINEQYFGPGTRLTVT.

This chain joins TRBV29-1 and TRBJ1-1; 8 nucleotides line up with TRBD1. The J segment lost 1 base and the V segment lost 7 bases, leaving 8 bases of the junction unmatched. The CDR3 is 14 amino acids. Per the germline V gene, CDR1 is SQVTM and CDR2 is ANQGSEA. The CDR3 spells CSAKTGTGNTEAFF. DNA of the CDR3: TGCAGCGCTAAAACCGGGACAGGGAACACTGAAGCTTTCTTT.

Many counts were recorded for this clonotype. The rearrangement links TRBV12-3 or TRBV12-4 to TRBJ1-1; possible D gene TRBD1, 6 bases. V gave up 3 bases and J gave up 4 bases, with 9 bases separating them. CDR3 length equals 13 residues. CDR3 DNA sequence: TGTGCCAGCAGTTTCGGACAGTTCACTGAAGCTTTCTTT. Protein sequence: CASSFGQFTEAFF.

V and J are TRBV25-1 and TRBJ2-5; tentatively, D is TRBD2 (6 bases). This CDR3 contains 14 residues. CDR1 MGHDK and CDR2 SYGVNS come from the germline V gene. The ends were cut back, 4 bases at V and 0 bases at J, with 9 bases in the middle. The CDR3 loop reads CASSGGGNQETQYF. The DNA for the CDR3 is TGTGCCAGCAGTGGTGGGGGGAACCAAGAGACCCAGTACTTC.

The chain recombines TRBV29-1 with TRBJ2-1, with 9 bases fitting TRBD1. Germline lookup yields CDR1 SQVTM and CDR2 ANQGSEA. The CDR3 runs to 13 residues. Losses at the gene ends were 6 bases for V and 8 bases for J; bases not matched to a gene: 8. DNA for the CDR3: TGCAGCGTGGGACAGGGATTGAATCATGAGCAGTTCTTC. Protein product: CSVGQGLNHEQFF.

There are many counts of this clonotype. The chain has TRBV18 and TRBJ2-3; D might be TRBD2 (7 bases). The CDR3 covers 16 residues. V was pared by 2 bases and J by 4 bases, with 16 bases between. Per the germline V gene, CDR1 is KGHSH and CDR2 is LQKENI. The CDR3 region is CASSPFSGGASDTQYF. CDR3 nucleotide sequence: TGTGCCAGCTCACCATTTTCGGGGGGCGCTTCAGATACGCAGTATTTT.

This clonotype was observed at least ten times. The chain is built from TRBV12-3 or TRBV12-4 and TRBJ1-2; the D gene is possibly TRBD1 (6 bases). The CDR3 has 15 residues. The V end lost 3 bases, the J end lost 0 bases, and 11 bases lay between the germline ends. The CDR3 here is CASSFRGGANYGYTF. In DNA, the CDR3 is TGTGCCAGCAGTTTTCGAGGGGGAGCTAACTATGGCTACACCTTC.

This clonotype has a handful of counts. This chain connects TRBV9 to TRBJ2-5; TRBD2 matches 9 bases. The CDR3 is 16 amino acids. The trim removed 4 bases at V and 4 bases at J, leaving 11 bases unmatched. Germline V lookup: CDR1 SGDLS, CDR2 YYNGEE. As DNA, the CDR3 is TGTGCCAGCAGCCTAGCGGGACTAGCAAGCTCAGAGACCCAGTACTTC. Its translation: CASSLAGLASSETQYF.

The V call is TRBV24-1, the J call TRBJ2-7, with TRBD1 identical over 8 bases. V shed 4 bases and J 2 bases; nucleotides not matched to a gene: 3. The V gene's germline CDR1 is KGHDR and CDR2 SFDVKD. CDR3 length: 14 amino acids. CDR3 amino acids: CATSDGTGPYEQYF. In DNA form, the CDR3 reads TGTGCCACCAGTGACGGGACAGGTCCCTACGAGCAGTACTTC.

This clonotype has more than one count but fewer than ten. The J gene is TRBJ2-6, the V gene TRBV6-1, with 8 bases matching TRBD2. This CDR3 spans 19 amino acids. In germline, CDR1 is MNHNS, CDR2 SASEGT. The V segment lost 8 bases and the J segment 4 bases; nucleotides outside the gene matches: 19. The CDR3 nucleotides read TGTGCCAGCCCTACTGCCCGGGGGGGTGACGAATCAGGGGCCAACGTCCTGACTTTC. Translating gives CASPTARGGDESGANVLTF.